This TCR beta chain originates from a study of T-cell reconstitution after alpha-beta-depleted transplantation in children. Study findings and constraints: From newly produced T cells came most of the T-cell counts and diversity one year after transplant. In patients about two months after transplant, alpha-beta T cells reportedly arose from several hundred expanded graft clones.

Trimming took 3 bases from V and 8 from J, leaving 14 bases between them. The CDR3 contains 14 residues. Germline-derived CDR1 and CDR2 are SGHDN and FVKESK. TCRbeta library construction was performed incorporating unique molecular identifiers. Using its own MiXCR run on the PCR reads, TCRdb lists one record per CDR3 protein. In the table there are fewer than 400,000 distinct CDR3 sequences, approximately 23% of which are singletons. This clonotype was seen only a few times. Its specificity is unknown. The sequence came from a male patient younger than 18 who had a stem cell transplant for acute lymphoblastic leukemia, so the T cells may come from the graft donor. Sequencing was performed on PBMCs, mostly from graft donor cells, taken 180 days after TCRalphabeta/CD19-depleted stem cell transplant. The chain uses TRBV14 and TRBJ2-1; D gene ambiguous. CDR3 sequence (DNA): TGTGCCAGCAGCCATTGGCCGCCAGTAGATGAGCAGTTCTTC. It yields the protein CASSHWPPVDEQFF.